This T cell receptor (beta chain) was obtained from a study of blood T cell repertoires in COVID-19. This clone has more than one count but fewer than ten. With V trimmed by 3 bases and J by 4 bases, 7 bases remained unmatched. Germline lookup yields CDR1 SGHRS and CDR2 YFSETQ. CDR3 size: 15 residues. TCRdb's copy holds only in-frame clones and misses some; the assay was immunoSEQ multiplex PCR. Of fewer than 100,000 clones in the sample, approximately 87% were seen once. The chain combines TRBV5-1 with TRBJ1-3; TRBD1 matches at 7 bases. This receptor was taken from a human donor in a cohort sampled during active COVID-19. Material: peripheral blood. CDR3: CASSWTTGPGNTIYF. CDR3 sequence (DNA): TGCGCCAGCAGCTGGACGACAGGGCCAGGAAACACCATATATTTT.